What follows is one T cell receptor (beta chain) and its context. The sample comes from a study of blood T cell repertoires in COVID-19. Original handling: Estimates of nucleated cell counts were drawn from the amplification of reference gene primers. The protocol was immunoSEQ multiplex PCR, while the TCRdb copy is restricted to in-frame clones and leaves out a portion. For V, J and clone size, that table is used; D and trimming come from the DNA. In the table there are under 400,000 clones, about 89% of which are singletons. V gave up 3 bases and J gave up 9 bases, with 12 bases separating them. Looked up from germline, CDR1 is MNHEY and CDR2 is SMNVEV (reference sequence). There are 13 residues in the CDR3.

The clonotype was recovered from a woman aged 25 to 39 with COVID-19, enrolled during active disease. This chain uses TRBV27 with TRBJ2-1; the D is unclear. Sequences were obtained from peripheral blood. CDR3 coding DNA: TGTGCCAGCAGTTTTAATGCACCAGGTGAGCAGTTCTTC. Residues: CASSFNAPGEQFF.